This TCR beta chain was identified during a study of CD8 T cells in ankylosing spondylitis. Points from the study as a whole: Made up of under ten highly homologous variants, a TCR beta motif appeared characteristic of ankylosing spondylitis blood.

The trim removed 1 base at V and 7 bases at J, leaving 6 bases unmatched. The length of the CDR3 is 16 residues. In making TCR beta libraries, quantitative 5'-RACE with molecular barcodes was used. TCRdb itself ran the 5' RACE reads through MiXCR, one entry per CDR3 protein. The table includes a few hundred thousand distinct CDR3 sequences, 20% to 25% detected once. To note about this clonotype: What it binds is unknown.

The receptor comes from a male donor with ankylosing spondylitis. This rearrangement joins TRBV12-3 or TRBV12-4 to TRBJ1-5; 11 positions agree with TRBD1. Sequenced sample: blood, either unsorted or a sorted T cell fraction (not recorded which). The CDR3 nucleotides are TGTGCCAGCAGTTTAGAAGGGACAGGGGGTCGCCAGCCCCAGCATTTT. Protein: CASSLEGTGGRQPQHF.